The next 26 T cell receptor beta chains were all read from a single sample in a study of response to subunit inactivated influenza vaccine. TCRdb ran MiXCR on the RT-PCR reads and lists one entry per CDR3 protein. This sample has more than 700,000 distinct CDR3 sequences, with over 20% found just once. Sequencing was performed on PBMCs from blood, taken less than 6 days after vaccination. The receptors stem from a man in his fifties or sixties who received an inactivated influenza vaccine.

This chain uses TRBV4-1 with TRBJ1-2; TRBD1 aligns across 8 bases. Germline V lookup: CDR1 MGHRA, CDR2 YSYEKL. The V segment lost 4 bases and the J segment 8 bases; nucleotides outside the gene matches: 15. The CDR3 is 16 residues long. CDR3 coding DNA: TGCGCCAGCAGCCTCGAGGCCCACAGGGGGTTTAGGGGCTACACCTTC. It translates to CASSLEAHRGFRGYTF.

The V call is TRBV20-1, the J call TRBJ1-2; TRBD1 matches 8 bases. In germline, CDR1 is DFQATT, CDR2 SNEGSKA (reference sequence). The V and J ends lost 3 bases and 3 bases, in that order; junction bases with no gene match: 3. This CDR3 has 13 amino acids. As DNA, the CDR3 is TGCAGTGCTAGTGCGACAGGGGACTATGGCTACACCTTC. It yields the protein CSASATGDYGYTF.

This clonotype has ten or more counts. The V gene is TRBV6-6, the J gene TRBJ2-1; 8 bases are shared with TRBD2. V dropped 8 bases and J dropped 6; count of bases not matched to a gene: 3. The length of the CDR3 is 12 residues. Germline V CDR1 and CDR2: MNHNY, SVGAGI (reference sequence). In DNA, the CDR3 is TGTGCCAGCGGACGGGGGGGCAATGAGCAGTTCTTC. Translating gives CASGRGGNEQFF.

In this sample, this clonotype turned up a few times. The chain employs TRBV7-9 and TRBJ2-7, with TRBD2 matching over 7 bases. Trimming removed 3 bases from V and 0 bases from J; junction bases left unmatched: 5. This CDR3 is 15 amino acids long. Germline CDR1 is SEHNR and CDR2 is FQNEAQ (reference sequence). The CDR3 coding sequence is TGTGCCAGCAGCTTTCTGGCGGGGGACTCCTACGAGCAGTACTTC. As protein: CASSFLAGDSYEQYF.

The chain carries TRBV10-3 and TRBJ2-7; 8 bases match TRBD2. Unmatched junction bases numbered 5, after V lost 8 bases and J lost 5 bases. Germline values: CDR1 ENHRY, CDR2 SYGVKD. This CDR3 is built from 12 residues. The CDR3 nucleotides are TGTGCCATCGCGGGGGGCAGCGACGAGCAGTACTTC. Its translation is CAIAGGSDEQYF.

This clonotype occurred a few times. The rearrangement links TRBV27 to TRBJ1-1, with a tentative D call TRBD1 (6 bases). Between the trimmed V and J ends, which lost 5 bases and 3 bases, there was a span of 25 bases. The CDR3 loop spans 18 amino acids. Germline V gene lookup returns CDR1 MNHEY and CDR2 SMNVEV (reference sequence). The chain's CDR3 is CASSRSKGGADGYTEAFF. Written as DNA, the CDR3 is TGTGCCAGCAGTCGATCAAAAGGGGGGGCTGACGGGTACACTGAAGCTTTCTTT.

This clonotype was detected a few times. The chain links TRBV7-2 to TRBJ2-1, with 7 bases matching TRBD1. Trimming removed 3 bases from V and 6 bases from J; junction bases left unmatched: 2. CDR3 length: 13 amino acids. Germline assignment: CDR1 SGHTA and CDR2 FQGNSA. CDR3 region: CASSFRGSNEQFF. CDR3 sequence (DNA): TGTGCCAGCAGCTTCAGGGGGAGCAATGAGCAGTTCTTC. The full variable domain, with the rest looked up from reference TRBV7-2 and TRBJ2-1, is GAGVSQSPSNKVTEKGKDVELRCDPISGHTALYWYRQSLGQGLEFLIYFQGNSAPDKSGLPSDRFSAERTGGSVSTLTIQRTQQEDSAVYLCASSFRGSNEQFFGPGTRLTVL.

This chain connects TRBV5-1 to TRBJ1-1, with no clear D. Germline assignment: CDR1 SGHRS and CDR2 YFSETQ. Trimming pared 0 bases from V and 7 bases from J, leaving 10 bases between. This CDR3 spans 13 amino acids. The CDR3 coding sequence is TGCGCCAGCAGCTTGGGTCATCTTAATGAAGCTTTCTTT. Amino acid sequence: CASSLGHLNEAFF.

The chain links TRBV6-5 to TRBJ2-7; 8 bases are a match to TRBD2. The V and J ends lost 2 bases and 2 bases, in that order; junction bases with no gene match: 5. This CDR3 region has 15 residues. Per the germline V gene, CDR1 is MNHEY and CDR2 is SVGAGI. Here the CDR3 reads CASSYQRGSPYEQYF. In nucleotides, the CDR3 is TGTGCCAGCAGTTACCAGCGGGGGAGCCCCTACGAGCAGTACTTC.

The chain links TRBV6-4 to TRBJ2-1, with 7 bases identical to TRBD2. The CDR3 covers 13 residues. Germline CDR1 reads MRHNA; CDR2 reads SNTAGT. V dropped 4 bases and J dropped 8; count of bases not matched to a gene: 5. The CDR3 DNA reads TGTGCCAGCAGTGCTTGGCGGGGGTATGAGCAGTTCTTC. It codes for CASSAWRGYEQFF.

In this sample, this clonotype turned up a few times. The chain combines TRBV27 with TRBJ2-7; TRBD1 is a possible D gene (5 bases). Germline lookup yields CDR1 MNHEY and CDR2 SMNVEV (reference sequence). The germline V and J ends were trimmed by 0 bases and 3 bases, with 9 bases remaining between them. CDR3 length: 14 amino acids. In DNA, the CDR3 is TGTGCCAGCAGTTTATCGGCAGGGCACTACGAGCAGTACTTC. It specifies CASSLSAGHYEQYF.

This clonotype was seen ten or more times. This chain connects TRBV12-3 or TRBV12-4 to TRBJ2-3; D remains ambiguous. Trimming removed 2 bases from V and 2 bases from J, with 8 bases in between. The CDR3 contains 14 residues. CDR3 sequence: CASSLYRVTDTQYF. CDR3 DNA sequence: TGTGCCAGCAGTTTATATAGGGTCACAGATACGCAGTATTTT.

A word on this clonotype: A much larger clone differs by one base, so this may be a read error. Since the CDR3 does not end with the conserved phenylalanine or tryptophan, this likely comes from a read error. CDR3 protein: CASSLIHNEQFL. DNA of the CDR3: TGTGCCAGCAGCTTAATTCATAATGAGCAGTTCTTA. The rearrangement joins TRBV7-9 to TRBJ2-1; D ambiguous. This CDR3 is built from 12 residues. The germline CDR1 and CDR2 sequences are SEHNR and FQNEAQ (reference sequence). With 2 bases removed from V and 7 bases from J, the gap between germline ends came to 6 bases.

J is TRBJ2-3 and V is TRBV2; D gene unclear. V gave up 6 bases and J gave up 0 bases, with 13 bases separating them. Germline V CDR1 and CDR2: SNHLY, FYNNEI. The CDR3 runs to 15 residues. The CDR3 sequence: CASRVTASSTDTQYF. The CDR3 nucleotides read TGTGCCAGCAGGGTAACAGCGTCTAGCACAGATACGCAGTATTTT.

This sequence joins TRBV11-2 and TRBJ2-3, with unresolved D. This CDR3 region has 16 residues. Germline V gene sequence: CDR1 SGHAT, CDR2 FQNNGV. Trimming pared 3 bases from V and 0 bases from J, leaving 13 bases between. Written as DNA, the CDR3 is TGTGCCAGCAGCTTTTTCGCGGTTGCTAGCACAGATACGCAGTATTTT. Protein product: CASSFFAVASTDTQYF.

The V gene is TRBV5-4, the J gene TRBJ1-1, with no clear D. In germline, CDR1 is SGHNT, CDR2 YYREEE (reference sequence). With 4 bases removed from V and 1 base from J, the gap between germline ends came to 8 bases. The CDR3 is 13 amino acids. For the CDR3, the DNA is TGTGCCAGCAGCGCCGTAACGAACACTGAAGCTTTCTTT. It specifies CASSAVTNTEAFF.

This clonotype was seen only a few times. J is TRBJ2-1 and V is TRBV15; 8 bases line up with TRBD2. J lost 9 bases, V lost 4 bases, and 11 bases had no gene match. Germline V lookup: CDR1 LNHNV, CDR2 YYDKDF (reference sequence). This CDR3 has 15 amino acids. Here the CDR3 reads CATSISGTSDGEQFF. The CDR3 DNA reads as TGTGCCACCAGCATCTCCGGGACTAGTGATGGTGAGCAGTTCTTC.

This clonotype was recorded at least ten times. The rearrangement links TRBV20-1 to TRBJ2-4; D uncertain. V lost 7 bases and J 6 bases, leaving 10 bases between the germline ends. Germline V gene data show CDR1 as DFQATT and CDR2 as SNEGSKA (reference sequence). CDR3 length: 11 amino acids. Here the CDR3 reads CSGWIANIQYF. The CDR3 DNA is TGCAGTGGGTGGATTGCAAACATTCAGTACTTC.

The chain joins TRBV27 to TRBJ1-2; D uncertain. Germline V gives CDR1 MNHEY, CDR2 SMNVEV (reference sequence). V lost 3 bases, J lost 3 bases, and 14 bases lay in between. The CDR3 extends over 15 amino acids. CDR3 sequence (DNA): TGTGCCAGCAGTTTGTTGCCCCGGGGTGACTATGGCTACACCTTC. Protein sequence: CASSLLPRGDYGYTF.

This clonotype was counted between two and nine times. The CDR3 protein is CASSNRIRAGRADTQYF. The CDR3 bases are TGTGCCAGCAGCAACCGAATCCGAGCTGGGCGCGCAGATACGCAGTATTTT. This rearrangement joins TRBV21-1 to TRBJ2-3. TRBV21-1 is a documented pseudogene. The CDR3 covers 17 residues.

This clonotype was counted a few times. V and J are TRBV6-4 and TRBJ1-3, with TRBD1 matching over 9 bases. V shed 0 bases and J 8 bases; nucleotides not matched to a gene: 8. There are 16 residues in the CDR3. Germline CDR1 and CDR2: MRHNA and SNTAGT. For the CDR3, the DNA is TGTGCCAGCAGTGACTCTGGACAGGGGCTTATGTACACCATATATTTT. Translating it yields CASSDSGQGLMYTIYF.

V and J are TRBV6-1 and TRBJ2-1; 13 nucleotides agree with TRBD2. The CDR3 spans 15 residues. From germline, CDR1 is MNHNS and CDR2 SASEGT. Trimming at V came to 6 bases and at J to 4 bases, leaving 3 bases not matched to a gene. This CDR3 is CASRGTSGTYNEQFF. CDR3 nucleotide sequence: TGTGCCAGCAGGGGGACTAGCGGGACTTACAATGAGCAGTTCTTC.

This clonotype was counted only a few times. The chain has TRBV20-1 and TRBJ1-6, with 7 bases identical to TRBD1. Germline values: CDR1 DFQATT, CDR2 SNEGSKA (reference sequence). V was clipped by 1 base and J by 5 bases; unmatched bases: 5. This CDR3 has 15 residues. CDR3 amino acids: CSARVRTGHNSPLHF. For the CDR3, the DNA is TGCAGTGCTAGAGTACGGACAGGCCATAATTCACCCCTCCACTTT.

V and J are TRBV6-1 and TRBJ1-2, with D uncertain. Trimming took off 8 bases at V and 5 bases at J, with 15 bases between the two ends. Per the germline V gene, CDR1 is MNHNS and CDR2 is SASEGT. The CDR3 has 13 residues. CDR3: CASVLGPGYGYTF. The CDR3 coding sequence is TGTGCCAGCGTCCTAGGACCAGGTTATGGCTACACCTTC.

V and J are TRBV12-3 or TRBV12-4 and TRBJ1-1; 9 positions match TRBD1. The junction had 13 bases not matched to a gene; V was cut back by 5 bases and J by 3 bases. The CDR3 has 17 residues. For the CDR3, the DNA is TGTGCCAGCAGTCCCTACAGGGGGCGCATGAAGGACACTGAAGCTTTCTTT. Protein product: CASSPYRGRMKDTEAFF.

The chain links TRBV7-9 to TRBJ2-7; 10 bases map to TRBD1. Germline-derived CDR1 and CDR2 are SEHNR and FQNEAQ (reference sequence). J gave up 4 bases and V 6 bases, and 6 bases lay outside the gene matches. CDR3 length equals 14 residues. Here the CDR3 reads CASRPGTGEYEQYF. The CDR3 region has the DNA TGTGCCAGCAGACCGGGGACAGGGGAATACGAGCAGTACTTC.